This TCR beta chain was recorded in a study of T cell responses to AZD1222 COVID-19 vaccine. This CDR3 is 12 amino acids long. The V end was cut by 3 bases, the J end by 2 bases, with 2 bases between. In germline, CDR1 is MDHEN, CDR2 SYDVKM. Whole-study results and caveats: Across spike, vaccine-associated CD4 TCRs were found, dominant at 160-218 and 743-854. Females outnumbered males among donors, who were mostly white British; clonal diversity was possibly underestimated. Variant regions that are unmutated are reportedly the target of nearly half of spike-specific TCRs. The peak T cell response came first, and repertoires were sampled only after it.

As regards this clone: Its antigen is undetermined. Other nucleotide sequences from this sample produce the same CDR3.

Clones were read by immunoSEQ multiplex PCR, and TCRdb kept only the in-frame ones, dropping some. The sample has over 130,000 clones, about 90% seen once. The source is an adult who received the MenACWY meningococcal vaccine as a control. Source: peripheral blood, taken 28 days after the second dose of the MenACWY control vaccine. The chain uses TRBV28 and TRBJ1-5; D not certain. The CDR3 region is CASSFGNQPQHF. CDR3 bases: TGTGCCAGCAGTTTCGGCAATCAGCCCCAGCATTTT.